This T cell receptor beta chain was identified in a study of regulatory T cells in long-lasting Graves disease. Study outcomes and limitations: Persistent Graves' patients showed less TCR diversity than newly diagnosed patients showed.

Comments on this clonotype: Its target is unknown.

iRepertoire HTBI primers and Arm-PCR of CDR3 regions built TCR beta libraries. TCRdb re-derived calls from the multiplex PCR reads in MiXCR, one entry per CDR3 protein. In the table there are hundreds of thousands of distinct CDR3 sequences, roughly 15% of which are singletons. Time point given: newly diagnosed GD, antithyroid drugs for less than 3 months. Making the TCR library involved RNA that had been extracted from PBMCs. These data are also associated with another study on T cells in Graves' hyperthyroidism and ophthalmopathy.

This sequence was found in a woman aged 40 to 65 with Graves disease. Specimen: peripheral blood mononuclear cells (PBMCs), collected at new diagnosis, from a patient treated with antithyroid drugs.

The CDR3 region has the DNA TGTGCCAGCAGTCGTCCGGGGAGAAGAACCGGGGAGCTGTTTTTT. Translated: CASSRPGRRTGELFF. The chain has TRBV11-2 and TRBJ2-2; D possibly corresponds to TRBD2 (5 bases). The CDR3 is 15 residues long. Trimming shortened V by 6 bases and J by 5 bases, and 16 bases separated the two germline ends. CDR1 and CDR2 (germline): SGHAT, FQNNGV.